This TCR beta chain was recorded in a study of blood T cell repertoires in COVID-19. Across the whole study: Researchers got acute and convalescent COVID-19 samples from the United States, Italy and Spain.

In the authors' methods: Reference gene primer amplification gave nucleated cell count estimates. The repertoire was sequenced with immunoSEQ multiplex PCR; TCRdb's copy has only in-frame clones and lacks some. The D gene and trimming were derived from the DNA, and the V and J assignments and clone size from that table. The sample lists under 150,000 clones; about 87% were seen once. The germline V gene has CDR1 SNHLY and CDR2 FYNNEI. The CDR3 totals 15 residues. V dropped 5 bases and J dropped 8; count of bases not matched to a gene: 6. Recruitment covered roughly 22 US areas and drew participants whose ages spanned about 18 to 100 years. Cohorts were determined from participant-reported clinical history.

V and J are TRBV2 and TRBJ1-4; 12 nucleotides align to TRBD1. The origin of this receptor is a man aged 45-65 years in a cohort exposed to, infected with or recovered from COVID-19 (not recorded which). The sequenced material came from PBMCs or T cells enriched from blood (not recorded which). In DNA form, the CDR3 reads TGTGCCAGCAGTCGCCGGGACAGGGGGCAGGAAAAACTGTTTTTT. The encoded protein is CASSRRDRGQEKLFF.